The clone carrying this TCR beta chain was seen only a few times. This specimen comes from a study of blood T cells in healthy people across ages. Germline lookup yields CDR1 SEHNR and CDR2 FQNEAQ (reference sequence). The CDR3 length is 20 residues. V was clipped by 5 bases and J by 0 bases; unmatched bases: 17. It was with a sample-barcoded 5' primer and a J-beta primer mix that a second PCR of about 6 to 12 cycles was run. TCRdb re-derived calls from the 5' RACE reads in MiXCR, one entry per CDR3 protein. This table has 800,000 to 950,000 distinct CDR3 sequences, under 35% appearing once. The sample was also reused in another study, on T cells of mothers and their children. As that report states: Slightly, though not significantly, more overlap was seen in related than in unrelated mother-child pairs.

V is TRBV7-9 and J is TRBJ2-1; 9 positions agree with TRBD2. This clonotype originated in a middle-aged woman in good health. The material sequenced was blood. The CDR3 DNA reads TGTGCCAGCAGCCGCCCGAGAGGTAGCGGGGGCCCCAGCTCCTACAATGAGCAGTTCTTC. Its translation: CASSRPRGSGGPSSYNEQFF.